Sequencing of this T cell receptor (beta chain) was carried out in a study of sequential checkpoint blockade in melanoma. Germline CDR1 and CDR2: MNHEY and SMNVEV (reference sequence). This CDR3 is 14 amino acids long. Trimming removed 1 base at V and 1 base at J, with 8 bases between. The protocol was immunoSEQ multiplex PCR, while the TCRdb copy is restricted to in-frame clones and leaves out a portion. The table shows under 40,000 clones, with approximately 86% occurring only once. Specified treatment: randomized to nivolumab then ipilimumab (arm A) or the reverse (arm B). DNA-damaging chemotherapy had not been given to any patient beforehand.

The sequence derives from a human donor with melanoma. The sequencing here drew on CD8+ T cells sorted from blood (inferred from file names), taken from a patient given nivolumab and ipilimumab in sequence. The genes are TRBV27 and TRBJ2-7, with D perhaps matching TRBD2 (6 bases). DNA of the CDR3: TGTGCCAGCAGTTTATACGGGAGTTCCTACGAGCAGTACTTC. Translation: CASSLYGSSYEQYF.